This is a list of T cell receptor beta chains from one sample in a study of T cells in Graves' hyperthyroidism and ophthalmopathy. TCRdb re-analysed the multiplex PCR reads in MiXCR, keeping a single row per CDR3 protein. The repertoire holds approximately 640,000 distinct CDR3 sequences, with roughly 17% as singletons. Sequenced material: blood. The receptors come from a middle-aged man with Graves' hyperthyroidism. The CDR3 runs from the conserved cysteine through the conserved F or W. Each record gives: CDR3 DNA, CDR3 protein, D gene, J gene, clone size, V gene. A D gene is named only where the DNA matches it firmly. Size is omitted from some rows. Given values are once, few, many or a class for expanded clones.

DNA: TGTGCCTTAAGTAGGGACAGCATGGATCAGCCCCAGCATTTT; CDR3: CALSRDSMDQPQHF; D: TRBD1; J: TRBJ1-5; size: once; V: TRBV30
DNA: TGCGCCAGTGACAGGGGTTGGGGCACTGAAGCTTTCTTT; CDR3: CASDRGWGTEAFF; D: TRBD1; J: TRBJ1-1; size: many; V: TRBV5-1
DNA: TGTGCCAGCAGTTTAGGGGACAGGGTAAATCAGCCCCAGCATTTT; CDR3: CASSLGDRVNQPQHF; D: TRBD1; J: TRBJ1-5; size: few; V: TRBV28
DNA: TGTGCCAGCAGCATGGGACTAGCGTTGAACTACGAGCAGTACTTC; CDR3: CASSMGLALNYEQYF; D: TRBD2; J: TRBJ2-7; size: many; V: TRBV28
DNA: TGTGCCAGCAGCACCTCATTGGAGCACAATGAGCAGTTCTTC; CDR3: CASSTSLEHNEQFF; D: .; J: TRBJ2-1; size: many; V: TRBV11-3
DNA: TGTGCCAGCAGCGAAACAGGGTGGGGCACTGAAGCTTTCTTT; CDR3: CASSETGWGTEAFF; D: .; J: TRBJ1-1; size: .; V: TRBV6-1
DNA: TGTGCCAGCAGCCAGCTGGCAGGGGACACCGGGGAGCTGTTTTTT; CDR3: CASSQLAGDTGELFF; D: .; J: TRBJ2-2; size: many; V: TRBV7-9
DNA: TGCGCCAGCAGTCTGCGGGAGCCCGACACCGGGGAGCTGTTTTTT; CDR3: CASSLREPDTGELFF; D: TRBD2; J: TRBJ2-2; size: .; V: TRBV5-1
DNA: TGTGCCAGCAGCCTCAGCGGTGACTACACCTTC; CDR3: CASSLSGDYTF; D: .; J: TRBJ1-2; size: .; V: TRBV9
DNA: TGTGCCAGCAGCTTAGAGCCAGGGAGATCCACCGGGGAGCTGTTTTTT; CDR3: CASSLEPGRSTGELFF; D: .; J: TRBJ2-2; size: .; V: TRBV7-2
DNA: TGTGCCACCAGCAGACCCCTCAGCGGGACTTCCTACGAGCAGTACTTC; CDR3: CATSRPLSGTSYEQYF; D: TRBD2; J: TRBJ2-7; size: many; V: TRBV15
DNA: TGTGCCAGTAGTATGGTCAGGGGATCCTATGGCCCCAACGTCCTGACTTTC; CDR3: CASSMVRGSYGPNVLTF; D: .; J: TRBJ2-6; size: few; V: TRBV19
DNA: TGTGCCAGCAGCTTAGGGCTAGCGGGGAGCCTCACAGATACGCAGTATTTT; CDR3: CASSLGLAGSLTDTQYF; D: TRBD2; J: TRBJ2-3; size: .; V: TRBV7-2
DNA: TGTGCCAGCAGCTTAAGCGGGAGGGATGATGAGCAGTTCTTC; CDR3: CASSLSGRDDEQFF; D: TRBD2; J: TRBJ2-1; size: .; V: TRBV7-6
DNA: TGTGCCAGCAGGCACCGAGACAGGGGGACTGAGCAGTACTTC; CDR3: CASRHRDRGTEQYF; D: TRBD1; J: TRBJ2-7; size: .; V: TRBV7-6
DNA: TGTGCCAGCAGCTACAATGAGTATACCGGGGAGCTGTTTTTT; CDR3: CASSYNEYTGELFF; D: .; J: TRBJ2-2; size: .; V: TRBV6-5
DNA: TGCGCCAGCAGCTTGACCGGGACACCAAATCAGCCCCAGCATTTT; CDR3: CASSLTGTPNQPQHF; D: .; J: TRBJ1-5; size: few; V: TRBV5-1
DNA: TGTGCCAGCAGTGAAGCCCCGGCGTACGAGCAGTACTTC; CDR3: CASSEAPAYEQYF; D: .; J: TRBJ2-7; size: many; V: TRBV2
DNA: TGTGCCAGCAGCTTGACAGAAAACTACGAGCAGTACTTC; CDR3: CASSLTENYEQYF; D: .; J: TRBJ2-7; size: medium-sized; V: TRBV5-8
DNA: TGTGCCAGCACCCCAACGGAGGGAAGGGAACCCGAGCAGTACTTC; CDR3: CASTPTEGREPEQYF; D: .; J: TRBJ2-7; size: many; V: TRBV28
DNA: TGCAGTGCTAGAGATTATACGGGAGGGCTCAACGAGCAGTACTTC; CDR3: CSARDYTGGLNEQYF; D: TRBD2; J: TRBJ2-7; size: few; V: TRBV20-1
DNA: TGTGCCAGCAGCGCGAACCCTTCTGGACTTAGATACGAGCAGTACTTC; CDR3: CASSANPSGLRYEQYF; D: .; J: TRBJ2-7; size: few; V: TRBV5-5
DNA: TGTGCCAGTACCTTAGACCAGGGGAGCTCCTACAATGAGCAGTTCTTC; CDR3: CASTLDQGSSYNEQFF; D: .; J: TRBJ2-1; size: many; V: TRBV19
DNA: TGTGCCGGCAGTTTAATTTGGCGGGAGGCCTCTGGGGCCAACGTCCTGACTTTC; CDR3: CAGSLIWREASGANVLTF; D: TRBD2; J: TRBJ2-6; size: .; V: TRBV27
DNA: TGTGCCAGCAGTTTCCAGGGCGGGGAGCTGTTTTTT; CDR3: CASSFQGGELFF; D: .; J: TRBJ2-2; size: few; V: TRBV28
DNA: TGTGCCAGCAGTTTATGGCGGGAGGGGACAGATACGCAGTATTTT; CDR3: CASSLWREGTDTQYF; D: TRBD2; J: TRBJ2-3; size: many; V: TRBV28
DNA: TGTGCCAGCAGTTCCGCCGGGACTAGCGGCCTACGGGGGCAGTACTTC; CDR3: CASSSAGTSGLRGQYF; D: TRBD2; J: TRBJ2-7; size: .; V: TRBV28
DNA: TGTGCCAGCGCTCAGGGGGCAGGGCCCCAGCATTTT; CDR3: CASAQGAGPQHF; D: TRBD1; J: TRBJ1-5; size: .; V: TRBV27
DNA: TGCAGCGTTGTACAGGGGACCTACAATGAGCAGTTCTTC; CDR3: CSVVQGTYNEQFF; D: TRBD1; J: TRBJ2-1; size: few; V: TRBV29-1
DNA: TGTGCCAGCAGTTACATGCACGGGGCCAATGAGCAGTTCTTC; CDR3: CASSYMHGANEQFF; D: .; J: TRBJ2-1; size: .; V: TRBV6-2/TRBV6-3
DNA: TGTGCCAGCAGCCAAGTGCGTGGGACAGGGGTCGAGCAGTACTTC; CDR3: CASSQVRGTGVEQYF; D: TRBD1; J: TRBJ2-7; size: .; V: TRBV7-9
DNA: TGTGCCAGCAGCTTAGGCGAGTTGAATGAGCAGTTCTTC; CDR3: CASSLGELNEQFF; D: .; J: TRBJ2-1; size: many; V: TRBV7-9
DNA: TGTGCCAGCGACAAACAGGGGTTACTACAAGAGACCCAGTACTTC; CDR3: CASDKQGLLQETQYF; D: TRBD1; J: TRBJ2-5; size: many; V: TRBV2
DNA: TGCAGCGTTGAGCCTGAGATTCAAGAGACCCAGTACTTC; CDR3: CSVEPEIQETQYF; D: .; J: TRBJ2-5; size: few; V: TRBV29-1
DNA: TGTGCCAGCAGCTTAAATTCACGGCTCCCCGATACGCAGTATTTT; CDR3: CASSLNSRLPDTQYF; D: .; J: TRBJ2-3; size: many; V: TRBV7-2
DNA: TGCGCCAGCAGCCTGAGACAGGGGTCGACCACCGGGGAGCTGTTTTTT; CDR3: CASSLRQGSTTGELFF; D: TRBD1; J: TRBJ2-2; size: few; V: TRBV5-1
DNA: TGTGCCAGCAGTGAGGGTAGCGGGAGGCCCAAGAACACCGGGGAGCTGTTTTTT; CDR3: CASSEGSGRPKNTGELFF; D: TRBD2; J: TRBJ2-2; size: few; V: TRBV25-1
DNA: TGTGCCAGCGGACCCTCTCCCGGGGCCAACGTCCTGACTTTC; CDR3: CASGPSPGANVLTF; D: .; J: TRBJ2-6; size: few; V: TRBV6-1
DNA: TGTGCCAGCAGTTACCCTCCCGACTCCGGCGGACTAGCGGTTCCCCACGGGTCCAAAAACATTCAGTACTTC; CDR3: CASSYPPDSGGLAVPHGSKNIQYF; D: TRBD2; J: TRBJ2-4; size: few; V: TRBV6-8
DNA: TGTGCCACCAGTGAGGGGGACAGCTGGAGGAATGGCTACACCTTC; CDR3: CATSEGDSWRNGYTF; D: TRBD1; J: TRBJ1-2; size: many; V: TRBV24-1
DNA: TGTGCCAGCAGCTTACTAGCGGGCGTGAACACCGGGGAGCTGTTTTTT; CDR3: CASSLLAGVNTGELFF; D: TRBD2; J: TRBJ2-2; size: few; V: TRBV7-3
DNA: TGTGCCAGCAAACTAGCGGGAGCTGTTCTTCAGCAGTACTTC; CDR3: CASKLAGAVLQQYF; D: TRBD2; J: TRBJ2-7; size: many; V: TRBV12-3/TRBV12-4
DNA: TGTGCCAGCAAGAAGGGTCAGGGCACATATACGCAGTATTTT; CDR3: CASKKGQGTYTQYF; D: .; J: TRBJ2-3; size: .; V: TRBV27
DNA: TGTGCCAGCAGTTTATACCCCCTGGAAGCTTTCTTT; CDR3: CASSLYPLEAFF; D: .; J: TRBJ1-1; size: many; V: TRBV12-3/TRBV12-4
DNA: TGTGCCAGCAGTTACGTCGGGAACACTGAAGCTTTCTTT; CDR3: CASSYVGNTEAFF; D: .; J: TRBJ1-1; size: many; V: TRBV28
DNA: TGTGCCACCAGTGATTCGACAGGGAAGAACACCGGGGAGCTGTTTTTT; CDR3: CATSDSTGKNTGELFF; D: TRBD1; J: TRBJ2-2; size: many; V: TRBV24-1
DNA: TGTGCCAGCAGCTTAACAGGGCCAGGGGAGTATGGCTACACCTTC; CDR3: CASSLTGPGEYGYTF; D: .; J: TRBJ1-2; size: .; V: TRBV7-3
DNA: TGTGCCAGCAGGGTAGCGGGAGCCAACCGGGAGACCCAGTACTTC; CDR3: CASRVAGANRETQYF; D: TRBD2; J: TRBJ2-5; size: few; V: TRBV6-1
DNA: TGCGCCAGCCAAGCCGAAATGGTAAAAGGCACTGAAGCTTTCTTT; CDR3: CASQAEMVKGTEAFF; D: .; J: TRBJ1-1; size: few; V: TRBV5-1
DNA: TGTGCCAGCAGCTTAGTTGGGGGGGGATCCTACAATGAGCAGTTCTTC; CDR3: CASSLVGGGSYNEQFF; D: TRBD2; J: TRBJ2-1; size: many; V: TRBV11-2
DNA: TGTGCCAGCAGCTCCCCGATAGGCAGGGACACGAGCTCCTACGAGCAGTACTTC; CDR3: CASSSPIGRDTSSYEQYF; D: .; J: TRBJ2-7; size: .; V: TRBV7-9
DNA: TGTGCTAGCAGCTTAGAGTATGCGGGAGGAGCGAACACCGGGGAGCTGTTTTTT; CDR3: CASSLEYAGGANTGELFF; D: TRBD2; J: TRBJ2-2; size: .; V: TRBV7-9
DNA: TGTGCCACCAGCGGAGGATGGACAGGGGAGGCCGAGCAGTACTTC; CDR3: CATSGGWTGEAEQYF; D: TRBD1; J: TRBJ2-7; size: .; V: TRBV15
DNA: TGTGCCAGCAGTCTAACCAGGACCTCTGGAAACACCATATATTTT; CDR3: CASSLTRTSGNTIYF; D: .; J: TRBJ1-3; size: .; V: TRBV28
DNA: TGTGCCAGCAGCATGATCAACCCCAGGGGGACAAGCAATCAGCCCCAGCATTTT; CDR3: CASSMINPRGTSNQPQHF; D: TRBD1; J: TRBJ1-5; size: .; V: TRBV27